Included here is one T cell receptor (beta chain) sequence, with context. Here the CDR3 omits its conserved ending phenylalanine or tryptophan, so a read error is the likely source. These data are taken from a study of tumor and adjacent non-tumor tissue in lung cancer. The template was RNA from unsorted bulk tissue. Between August and November 2014, newly diagnosed, chemotherapy-naive lung cancer patients underwent thoracic surgery in China. A modified ARM-PCR protocol with three rounds of nested PCR amplified TCRbeta. TCRdb reprocessed the multiplex PCR reads with MiXCR, giving one entry per CDR3 protein. The table lists 120,000 to 150,000 distinct CDR3 sequences, around 60% of them singletons. Per germline, CDR1 SGHAT and CDR2 FQNNGV. The CDR3 consists of 15 residues.

Material: lung tumor tissue. This rearrangement joins TRBV11-2 to TRBJ2-1, with 12 bases aligning to TRBD2. The sequence was obtained from a man in his sixties with small cell lung cancer. The CDR3, as DNA: TGTGCCAACAGCTTGACTAGCGGGAGAGGGGATGAGCAGTTCTAC. This sequence encodes CANSLTSGRGDEQFY.